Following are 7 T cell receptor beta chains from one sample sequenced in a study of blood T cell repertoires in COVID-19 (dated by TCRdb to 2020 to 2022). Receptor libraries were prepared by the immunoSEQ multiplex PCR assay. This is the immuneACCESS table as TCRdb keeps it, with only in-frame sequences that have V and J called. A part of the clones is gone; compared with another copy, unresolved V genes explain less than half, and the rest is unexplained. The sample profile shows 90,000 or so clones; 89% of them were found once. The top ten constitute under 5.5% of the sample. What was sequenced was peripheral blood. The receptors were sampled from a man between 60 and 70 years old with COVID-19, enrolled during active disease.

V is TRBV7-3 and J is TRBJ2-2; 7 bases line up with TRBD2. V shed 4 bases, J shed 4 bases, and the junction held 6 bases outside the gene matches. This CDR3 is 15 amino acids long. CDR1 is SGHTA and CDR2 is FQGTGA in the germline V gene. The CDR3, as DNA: TGTGCCAGCAGCTCCACTAGCGAGCGCACCGGGGAGCTGTTTTTT. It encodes CASSSTSERTGELFF. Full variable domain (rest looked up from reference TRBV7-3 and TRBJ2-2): GAGVSQTPSNKVTEKGKYVELRCDPISGHTALYWYRQSLGQGPEFLIYFQGTGAADDSGLPNDRFFAVRPEGSVSTLKIQRTERGDSAVYLCASSSTSERTGELFFGEGSRLTVL.

This CDR3 reads CASSPGTEVSYEQYF. As DNA, the CDR3 is TGTGCCAGCTCACCGGGGACTGAAGTTTCCTACGAGCAGTACTTC. The chain couples TRBV18 to TRBJ2-7; maybe TRBD2 (6 bases). The CDR3 sequence is 15 residues long. Per the germline V gene, CDR1 is KGHSH and CDR2 is LQKENI. V dropped 3 bases and J dropped 1 base, with 13 bases sitting between them.

The CDR3 spells CASSQTGTSRYNEQFF. The CDR3 DNA sequence: TGTGCCAGCAGCCAAACCGGGACTAGTCGCTACAATGAGCAGTTCTTC. The chain uses TRBV11-3 and TRBJ2-1; 8 positions match TRBD2. CDR1 and CDR2 (germline): SGHNT, YENEEA. The CDR3 spans 16 residues. Trimming cost V 5 bases and J 3 bases; bases outside gene matches: 9.

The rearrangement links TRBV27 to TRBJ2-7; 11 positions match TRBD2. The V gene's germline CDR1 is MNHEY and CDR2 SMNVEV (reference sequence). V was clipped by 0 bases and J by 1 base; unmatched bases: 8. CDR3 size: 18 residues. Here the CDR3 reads CASSLSRGSGRESYEQYF. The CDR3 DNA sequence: TGTGCCAGCAGTTTATCGCGGGGTAGCGGGAGGGAGTCCTACGAGCAGTACTTC.

The CDR3 nucleotides are TGCGCCAGCAGCTTGGGTGCGGGGAACACTGAAGCTTTCTTT. This sequence encodes CASSLGAGNTEAFF. The chain employs TRBV5-1 and TRBJ1-1; D not resolved. V was shortened by 0 bases and J by 1 base, with 7 bases between the two germline ends. The V gene's germline CDR1 is SGHRS and CDR2 YFSETQ. This CDR3 has 14 amino acids.

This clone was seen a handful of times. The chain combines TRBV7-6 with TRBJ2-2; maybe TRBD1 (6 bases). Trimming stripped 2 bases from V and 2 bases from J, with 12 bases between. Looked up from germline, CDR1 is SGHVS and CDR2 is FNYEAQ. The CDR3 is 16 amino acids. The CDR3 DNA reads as TGTGCCAGCAGCTTACGTGGGGACACCAACACCGGGGAGCTGTTTTTT. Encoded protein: CASSLRGDTNTGELFF.

In DNA form, the CDR3 reads TGCGCCAGCAGCTTACAGGGTATATCGGATGAAAAACTGTTTTTT. Residues: CASSLQGISDEKLFF. The rearrangement links TRBV5-1 to TRBJ1-4, with TRBD1 as a possible D gene (6 bases). CDR1 SGHRS and CDR2 YFSETQ come from the germline V gene. The CDR3 length is 15 residues. Trimming shortened V by 2 bases and J by 6 bases, and 14 bases separated the two germline ends.